This entry features one T cell receptor (beta chain) sequence. Its antigen is not known. The data stem from a study of T cell responses to AZD1222 COVID-19 vaccine. Notes on the study in general: The donor group comprised mostly white British people and more females; the analysis possibly underestimated clonal diversity. Seropositive AZD1222 recipients at baseline numbered only 6 or 7.

Second-dose intervals of approximately 4 or approximately 12 weeks were pooled. Assay: immunoSEQ multiplex PCR; the TCRdb copy retains only in-frame clones and omits some. The repertoire includes 120,000 or so clones, about 90% of them detected once, and around 8.2% sits in the top ten. CDR1 and CDR2 (germline): MNHEY, SMNVEV (reference sequence). V shed 4 bases, J shed 0 bases, and the junction held 6 bases outside the gene matches. The CDR3 has 16 amino acids. The sample in question was peripheral blood, obtained 28 days after the second AZD1222 dose. The clonotype was recovered from an adult who received the AZD1222 COVID-19 vaccine. V usage is TRBV27 and J usage is TRBJ1-5; 7 bases are shared with TRBD1. The CDR3 nucleotides are TGTGCCAGCAGTTCTGACAGGGCTTATAGCAATCAGCCCCAGCATTTT. Its translation is CASSSDRAYSNQPQHF.